Following are 22 T cell receptor beta chains from one sample sequenced in a study of T cell clonality in common variable immunodeficiency. Study conclusions and caveats: Fewer deletions and N-nucleotide insertions were reportedly seen in common variable immunodeficiency TCR beta sequences.

Produced via immunoSEQ multiplex PCR; TCRdb's table is partial and in-frame only. The table lists approximately 26,000 clones, with no singletons. These receptors have no identified antigens. The sequenced material came from peripheral blood mononuclear cells. These receptors all come from a human donor with common variable immunodeficiency.

This clone has a count of ten or more. The CDR3 is cut off 3 residues early in the read; its end comes from the germline J gene. The rearrangement uses TRBV7-2 and TRBJ2-7; 10 nucleotides agree with TRBD1. V shed 5 bases, J shed 4 bases, and the junction held 5 bases outside the gene matches. CDR1 is SGHTA, CDR2 FQGNSA, per germline. The CDR3 sequence is 14 residues long. The DNA read from the CDR3 is TGTGCCAGCAGCCCGAGGACAGGGGGTTACGAG. The encoded protein is CASSPRTGGYE. The full CDR3 reads CASSPRTGGYEQYF.

On this clone: Coverage ceases 3 residues before the CDR3 finishes, and the germline J gene fills in the end. The chain recombines TRBV30 with TRBJ1-2; 9 bases match TRBD1. The CDR3 has 15 amino acids. J lost 4 bases, V lost 0 bases, and 6 bases had no gene match. Germline lookup yields CDR1 GTSNPN and CDR2 SVGIG (reference sequence). The CDR3 bases that were read are TGTGCCTGGAGTGTAGGAGGGACAGGGTTCTATGGC. It encodes CAWSVGGTGFYG. The entire CDR3 protein reads CAWSVGGTGFYGYTF. Looking up the rest from reference TRBV30 and TRBJ1-2 gives the full variable domain: SQTIHQWPATLVQPVGSPLSLECTVEGTSNPNLYWYRQAAGRGLQLLFYSVGIGQISSEVPQNLSASRPQDRQFILSSKKLLLSDSGFYLCAWSVGGTGFYGYTFGSGTRLTVV.

A few counts support this clone. The read comes to an end 3 residues before the CDR3 does, leaving the germline J gene to fill in the end. V usage is TRBV7-2 and J usage is TRBJ1-2; no clear D. The CDR3 consists of 14 residues. The germline CDR1 and CDR2 sequences are SGHTA and FQGNSA. V was cut by 2 bases and J by 3 bases, with 10 bases left in between. The CDR3 sequence is CASSLWSEDYGYTF. The sequenced CDR3 bases are TGTGCCAGCAGCTTATGGTCAGAGGACTATGGC.

The table lists this clone with many counts. The read finishes 3 residues shy of the CDR3 end, and the germline J gene is used to complete it. The chain uses TRBV4-1 and TRBJ1-5; 8 bases map to TRBD1. This CDR3 region has 16 residues. With 2 bases clipped from V and 4 bases from J, the junction kept 7 bases outside the gene matches. Germline CDR1 and CDR2: MGHRA and YSYEKL. CDR3 in amino acids: CASSQLQGAANQPQHF. The covered CDR3 bases are TGCGCCAGCAGCCAACTTCAGGGGGCGGCGAATCAGCCC.

This clone was picked up many times. The sequence runs out 3 residues before the end of the CDR3; the remainder is reconstructed from the germline J gene. The chain joins TRBV2 to TRBJ2-7; the match to TRBD1 covers 8 bases. Per germline, CDR1 SNHLY and CDR2 FYNNEI. Trimming removed 8 bases from V and 2 bases from J; junction bases left unmatched: 5. The CDR3 loop spans 13 amino acids. Here the CDR3 reads CASATGAAYEQYF. CDR3 bases read: TGTGCCAGCGCGACAGGGGCAGCCTACGAG.

A note on this clone: The read terminates 3 residues ahead of where the CDR3 ends, so the germline J gene completes it. The chain couples TRBV6-2 or TRBV6-3 to TRBJ1-2; D remains ambiguous. Germline assignment: CDR1 MNHEY and CDR2 SVGEGT. This CDR3 has 14 amino acids. The sequenced CDR3 bases are TGTGCCAGCAGTTACTCGAACAAGAATGAGGGC. Translating it yields CASSYSNKNEG. The whole CDR3 protein reads CASSYSNKNEGYTF.

About this clone: The read halts 3 residues ahead of the CDR3 end, with the missing end drawn from the germline J gene. The rearrangement links TRBV6-2 or TRBV6-3 to TRBJ2-5; tentatively, D is TRBD2 (6 bases). The CDR3 extends over 14 amino acids. V lost 5 bases to trimming and J lost 7 bases, with 17 bases between them. In germline, CDR1 is MNHEY, CDR2 SVGEGT. The chain's CDR3 is CASSPLRETATQYF. CDR3 DNA, as far as it was read: TGTGCCAGCAGTCCCCTGCGGGAAACAGCGACC.

This clone was detected ten times or more. Sequencing ends 3 residues short of the CDR3 end; the germline J gene provides the rest. V gene TRBV6-2 or TRBV6-3 combines with J gene TRBJ1-5, with D possibly matching TRBD1 (6 bases). Germline lookup yields CDR1 MNHEY and CDR2 SVGEGT. Trimming left V 8 bases short and J 3 bases short, with 17 bases between. The CDR3 has 15 amino acids. The CDR3: CASGLAGGPNQPQHF. CDR3 DNA, as far as it was read: TGTGCCAGCGGTCTAGCGGGGGGCCCCAATCAGCCC.

In its sample, this clone was seen many times. The observed sequence ends 3 residues before the CDR3 terminus, with the missing tail filled in from the germline J gene. The J gene is TRBJ2-2, the V gene TRBV6-1; possibly TRBD1 for D (5 bases). Looked up from germline, CDR1 is MNHNS and CDR2 is SASEGT. The germline V and J ends were trimmed by 4 bases and 5 bases, with 8 bases remaining between them. This CDR3 comprises 13 residues. The part of the CDR3 DNA that was read is TGTGCCAGCAGTGTTGCAGGGACCGGGGAG. Protein sequence: CASSVAGTGE. The complete CDR3 protein is CASSVAGTGELFF.

As regards this clone: The read comes to an end 3 residues before the CDR3 does, leaving the germline J gene to fill in the end. The chain employs TRBV19 and TRBJ2-7, with 7 bases fitting TRBD2. With 4 bases clipped from V and 2 bases from J, the junction kept 5 bases outside the gene matches. CDR3 length equals 14 residues. Germline V lookup: CDR1 LNHDA, CDR2 SQIVND (reference sequence). CDR3 amino acids: CASSNLRGAYEQYF. The part of the CDR3 DNA that was read is TGTGCCAGTAGTAATCTCCGGGGGGCCTACGAG.

This clone was counted between two and nine times. CDR3 sequence: CASIRGGTGGHNEQFF. CDR3 DNA, as far as it was read: TGTGCCAGCATTAGGGGCGGGACAGGGGGCCACAATGAG. This chain connects TRBV2 to TRBJ2-1; 12 bases fit TRBD1. The read terminates 3 residues ahead of where the CDR3 ends, so the germline J gene completes it. V lost 7 bases, J lost 5 bases, and 9 bases stayed unmatched. The CDR3 length is 16 residues. Germline V CDR1 and CDR2: SNHLY, FYNNEI.

This clone was picked up a small number of times. The covered CDR3 bases are TGTGCCAGTAGTATAGGAGGGGGCGGAAGATCGCCC. Its protein product is CASSIGGGGRSP. The whole CDR3 reads CASSIGGGGRSPQHF. The chain couples TRBV19 to TRBJ1-5, with TRBD1 identical over 7 bases. The read stops 3 residues short of the end of the CDR3; the missing end is completed from the germline J gene. Unmatched junction bases numbered 9, after V lost 1 base and J lost 9 bases. The CDR3 runs 15 residues. Germline CDR1 LNHDA, CDR2 SQIVND (reference sequence). The full variable domain, rest sourced from reference TRBV19 and TRBJ1-5, is DGGITQSPKYLFRKEGQNVTLSCEQNLNHDAMYWYRQDPGQGLRLIYYSQIVNDFQKGDIAEGYSVSREKKESFPLTVTSAQKNPTAFYLCASSIGGGGRSPQHFGDGTRLSIL.

This clone was observed a handful of times. The CDR3 end lies 3 residues beyond the end of the read and is filled in from the germline J gene. The same CDR3 also results from other DNA sequences found in this sample. The V call is TRBV7-2, the J call TRBJ1-5; D call uncertain. The germline V gene encodes CDR1 SGHTA and CDR2 FQGNSA. The CDR3 totals 15 residues. The germline V and J ends were trimmed by 9 bases and 8 bases, with 23 bases remaining between them. CDR3: CASALSFGSSEPQHF. The DNA read from the CDR3 is TGTGCCAGTGCCCTAAGTTTCGGTTCTTCGGAGCCC.

As for this clone: Germline is not matched at one junction end, which may reflect a read error. From the germline J gene comes the end of the CDR3, since the read stops 3 residues before it. The rearrangement joins TRBV2 to TRBJ2-1; 8 nucleotides line up with TRBD2. This CDR3 spans 14 amino acids. Germline assignment: CDR1 SNHLY and CDR2 FYNNEI. CDR3 sequence: CTSTGTRFLSEQFF. The sequenced part of the CDR3 DNA is TGTACCAGCACCGGGACTAGGTTTTTGTCTGAG.

About this clone: The read is 3 residues too short to cover the CDR3 end, so that end is filled in from the germline J gene. V is TRBV2 and J is TRBJ1-4, with 7 bases matching TRBD1. The CDR3 is 14 residues long. The junction had 1 base not matched to a gene; V was cut back by 6 bases and J by 0 bases. The germline CDR1 and CDR2 sequences are SNHLY and FYNNEI. The CDR3 here is CASRQGSTNEKLFF. The DNA read from the CDR3 is TGTGCCAGCAGACAGGGGTCAACTAATGAAAAA.

This clone was observed a handful of times. The missing CDR3 end, 3 residues past where the read stops, is filled in from the germline J gene. This chain links TRBV19 with TRBJ1-6; 8 bases align to TRBD1. Germline trimming cut 2 bases from V and 8 bases from J; bases unmatched to any gene: 5. The CDR3 runs to 15 residues. From germline, CDR1 is LNHDA and CDR2 SQIVND (reference sequence). CDR3 in amino acids: CASSITGGLHSPLHF. CDR3 DNA, as far as it was read: TGTGCCAGTAGTATAACAGGGGGTCTGCATTCACCC.

The sample holds a few counts of this clone. Coverage ceases 3 residues before the CDR3 finishes, and the germline J gene fills in the end. The chain employs TRBV7-6 and TRBJ1-1, with 7 positions matching TRBD1. The germline gives CDR1 SGHVS, CDR2 FNYEAQ. The CDR3 is made up of 14 amino acids. The V segment lost 4 bases and the J segment 4 bases; nucleotides outside the gene matches: 6. The sequenced part of the CDR3 DNA is TGTGCCAGCAGCTCCGACAGGGAGAGCACTGAA. It translates to CASSSDRESTE. The entire CDR3 protein reads CASSSDRESTEAFF.

With regard to this clone: The read ends 3 residues shy of where the CDR3 ends; the end is completed using the germline J gene. The V and J genes are TRBV7-9 and TRBJ2-7; 8 positions agree with TRBD2. The CDR3 consists of 14 residues. CDR1 is SEHNR, CDR2 FQNEAQ, per germline (reference sequence). V dropped 3 bases and J dropped 6; count of bases not matched to a gene: 7. The sequenced part of the CDR3 DNA is TGTGCCAGCAGCTTTCAGGCGGGGGGCGTCGAG. Encoded protein: CASSFQAGGVE. The full CDR3 protein reads CASSFQAGGVEQYF.

This clone was seen only a few times. The CDR3 is cut off 3 residues early in the read; its end comes from the germline J gene. Within the sample, other DNA sequences also encode this same CDR3. The chain recombines TRBV18 with TRBJ2-3; 9 bases line up with TRBD2. CDR1 and CDR2 (germline): KGHSH, LQKENI. The length of the CDR3 is 18 residues. J was trimmed by 2 bases and V by 3 bases; bases with no gene match: 12. CDR3 bases read: TGTGCCAGCTCACCCCTTGCTGCAGCGGGGGGTACCACAGATACG. As protein: CASSPLAAAGGTTDT. The entire CDR3 reads CASSPLAAAGGTTDTQYF.

Points on this clone: From the germline J gene comes the end of the CDR3, since the read stops 3 residues before it. The chain carries TRBV19 and TRBJ1-5, with TRBD1 as a possible D gene (6 bases). The germline V gene encodes CDR1 LNHDA and CDR2 SQIVND (reference sequence). V was trimmed by 11 bases and J by 6 bases, leaving 17 bases between them. The length of the CDR3 is 13 residues. The CDR3 here is CASAAQGGQPQHF. The covered CDR3 bases are TGTGCCTCGGCGGCACAGGGAGGTCAGCCC.

This clone was seen ten or more times. The read terminates 3 residues before the CDR3 end, so the remaining end is supplied by the germline J gene. The chain has TRBV29-1 and TRBJ1-1, with D tentatively TRBD1 (6 bases). Germline V lookup: CDR1 SQVTM, CDR2 ANQGSEA. The V end lost 1 base, the J end lost 0 bases, and 6 bases lay between the germline ends. This CDR3 has 13 residues. The CDR3 sequence: CSVEGGLNTEAFF. Incomplete CDR3 DNA: TGCAGCGTTGAAGGGGGGCTGAACACTGAA.

As concerns this clone: The CDR3 is cut off 3 residues early in the read; its end comes from the germline J gene. V gene TRBV7-2 combines with J gene TRBJ1-2; D ambiguous. The germline V and J ends were trimmed by 2 bases and 1 base, with 11 bases remaining between them. This CDR3 has 15 residues. Germline CDR1 reads SGHTA; CDR2 reads FQGNSA. Incomplete CDR3 DNA: TGTGCCAGCAGCTTATCATGGTCAGATAACTATGGC. It codes for CASSLSWSDNYG. The whole CDR3 sequence reads CASSLSWSDNYGYTF.